The 8 T cell receptor beta chains presented below share a single source sample, sequenced in a study of shared clonotypes between healthy human individuals (TCRdb year 2020). The method behind the library was the immunoSEQ multiplex PCR assay. TCRdb retrieved this table from immuneACCESS and kept in-frame rearrangements only. Not all clones are present; in checked studies, unresolved V genes account for under half, and no reason is known for the remainder. The sample includes around 500,000 clones, with approximately 80% observed a single time. Clones ranked in the top ten supply 10% to 15% of the sample. Sequenced: PBMCs. All receptors come from a woman in her 40s in good health. Some clones in this sample may be carry-over from other donors' samples.

The chain couples TRBV7-6 to TRBJ2-7; D gene unclear. The CDR3 is 15 residues long. Per germline, CDR1 SGHVS and CDR2 FNYEAQ. Trimming took 1 base from V and 7 from J, leaving 17 bases between them. CDR3 nucleotides: TGTGCCAGCAGCTTAGGGCCCCGGGCGCCTAGGGAGCAGTACTTC. Translated, it gives CASSLGPRAPREQYF.

This chain connects TRBV28 to TRBJ2-7; TRBD2 agrees at 14 bases. After removal of 5 bases from V and 6 bases from J, the junction contained 9 bases not matched to a gene. The germline CDR1 and CDR2 sequences are MDHEN and SYDVKM. The CDR3 runs 16 residues. CDR3 bases: TGTGCCAGCAGTCCGCCCGGGACTAGCGGGAGTCGCGAGCAGTACTTC. It is translated as CASSPPGTSGSREQYF.

V gene TRBV18 combines with J gene TRBJ2-1; 12 bases line up with TRBD2. Germline V lookup: CDR1 KGHSH, CDR2 LQKENI. With 5 bases clipped from V and 12 bases from J, the junction kept 11 bases outside the gene matches. The CDR3 totals 15 residues. CDR3 DNA: TGTGCCAGCTCAGAGAGGACTAGCGGGAAGTTCGTGCAGTTCTTC. Protein sequence: CASSERTSGKFVQFF.

This clone was counted between two and nine times. The chain joins TRBV6-5 to TRBJ2-7; 7 nucleotides match TRBD2. V gave up 6 bases and J gave up 5 bases; unmatched junction bases: 13. This CDR3 contains 15 residues. Looked up from germline, CDR1 is MNHEY and CDR2 is SVGAGI. The CDR3 reads CASRPARRERNEQYF. Written as DNA, the CDR3 is TGTGCCAGCAGGCCCGCCCGGCGGGAGAGGAACGAGCAGTACTTC.

The chain couples TRBV5-6 to TRBJ2-2; tentatively, D is TRBD2 (5 bases). There are 16 residues in the CDR3. Looked up from germline, CDR1 is SGHDT and CDR2 is YYEEEE. V was shortened by 1 base and J by 0 bases, with 10 bases between the two germline ends. The CDR3 region has the DNA TGTGCCAGCAGCTTGTTTCGGGAATCGAACACCGGGGAGCTGTTTTTT. Protein: CASSLFRESNTGELFF. Full variable domain (remainder filled in from reference TRBV5-6 and TRBJ2-2): DAGVTQSPTHLIKTRGQQVTLRCSPKSGHDTVSWYQQALGQGPQFIFQYYEEEERQRGNFPDRFSGHQFPNYSSELNVNALLLGDSALYLCASSLFRESNTGELFFGEGSRLTVL.

The CDR3 loop is CATSVFFGRYEQYF. CDR3 DNA sequence: TGTGCCACCAGTGTGTTTTTCGGTCGCTACGAGCAGTACTTC. The chain carries TRBV15 and TRBJ2-7; D call uncertain. The CDR3 length is 14 residues. Germline lookup yields CDR1 LNHNV and CDR2 YYDKDF (reference sequence). With 6 bases removed from V and 3 bases from J, the gap between germline ends came to 15 bases. Supplemented by reference TRBV15 and TRBJ2-7, the full variable domain reads DAMVIQNPRYQVTQFGKPVTLSCSQTLNHNVMYWYQQKSSQAPKLLFHYYDKDFNNEADTPDNFQSRRPNTSFCFLDIRSPGLGDTAMYLCATSVFFGRYEQYFGPGTRLTVT.

This clone has a handful of counts. This rearrangement joins TRBV28 to TRBJ1-2, with D possibly being TRBD1 (5 bases). The germline V and J ends were trimmed by 7 bases and 4 bases, with 19 bases remaining between them. Germline V gene data show CDR1 as MDHEN and CDR2 as SYDVKM. The CDR3 totals 15 residues. CDR3 coding DNA: TGTGCCAGCACCTTAGGCGGGGGGGACGGCTATGGCTACACCTTC. This gives the protein CASTLGGGDGYGYTF.

The rearrangement uses TRBV4-3 and TRBJ2-7; 10 positions match TRBD1. The CDR3 is 15 residues long. CDR1 and CDR2 from the germline V gene are LGHNA and YSLEER. V shed 6 bases, J shed 4 bases, and the junction held 9 bases outside the gene matches. CDR3 coding DNA: TGCGCCAGCAGTCCACAGCCGGGACAGGGGTACGAGCAGTACTTC. Residues: CASSPQPGQGYEQYF.